Listed below are T cell receptor beta chains from one sample, sequenced in a study of cytomegalovirus exposure and HLA in healthy donors. The repertoire was sequenced with immunoSEQ multiplex PCR; TCRdb's copy has only in-frame clones and lacks some. This sample has approximately 190,000 clones, with roughly 81% found just once. Sequencing input: PBMCs. These TCRs come from a woman in her 30s in good health and CMV-seropositive. CDR3s include the opening cysteine and the closing phenylalanine or tryptophan. D genes are given only for firm matches. Expanded clones get a size class; other rows say once, few or many, or leave the size out.

TRBV5-1	TRBJ2-3	NA	NA	TGCGCCAGCAGCTTGGGGGCAGGGGGCACAGATACGCAGTATTTT	CASSLGAGGTDTQYF
TRBV30	TRBJ2-3	TRBD2	NA	TGTGCCTGCGGAGCGGGGGATTCAGATACGCAGTATTTT	CACGAGDSDTQYF
TRBV29-1	TRBJ2-3	TRBD1	NA	TGCAGCGTTGGGGGGACGGACAGGGGCTCAGATACGCAGTATTTT	CSVGGTDRGSDTQYF
TRBV6-5	TRBJ1-1	NA	NA	TGTGCCAGCAGTCGACGCGGACAGAGGAACACTGAAGCTTTCTTT	CASSRRGQRNTEAFF
TRBV6-6	TRBJ1-5	TRBD1	NA	TGTGCCAGCAGTTTTACAGGGGGAAGCAATCAGCCCCAGCATTTT	CASSFTGGSNQPQHF
TRBV5-1	TRBJ2-2	TRBD2	NA	TGCGCCAGCAGCGAAAGCGGGAGCGACACCGGGGAGCTGTTTTTT	CASSESGSDTGELFF
TRBV5-1	TRBJ2-3	TRBD2	NA	TGCGCCAGCAGGAGTAGCGGGGACCGCACAGATACGCAGTATTTT	CASRSSGDRTDTQYF
TRBV7-2	TRBJ2-3	TRBD2	NA	TGTGCCAGCAGCGCGGGGGGCGGCACAGATACGCAGTATTTT	CASSAGGGTDTQYF
TRBV7-9	TRBJ1-4	NA	NA	TGTGCCAGCAGCTTAGGGCAGTTGAATGAAAAACTGTTTTTT	CASSLGQLNEKLFF
TRBV30	TRBJ1-1	NA	NA	TGTGCCTGGAGTGTCAGAAAGAACACTGAAGCTTTCTTT	CAWSVRKNTEAFF
TRBV7-9	TRBJ2-5	TRBD2	few	TGTGCCAGCAGCCCATCGAAGGTGACTAGCGGGGTTCAAGAGACCCAGTACTTC	CASSPSKVTSGVQETQYF